A selection of T cell receptor beta chains follows, all from one sample in a study of identical twins. TCRdb re-called the 5' RACE reads through MiXCR, storing one row per CDR3 protein. The sample has approximately 590,000 distinct CDR3 sequences; approximately 10% are singletons. A further study also used this sample, focusing on yellow fever vaccine responses in identical twins.

The sequenced sample was PBMCs. These receptor sequences come from a woman between 18 and 30 years old in good health. The CDR3 runs from the conserved cysteine through the conserved F or W. Each record gives: J gene, V gene, CDR3 length, D gene, clone size, CDR3 DNA, CDR3 protein. A D gene is named only where the DNA matches it firmly. Clone size is shown for a subset of rows, as once, few, many or a class of expanded clone.

TRBJ2-1 TRBV20-1 16 TRBD2 few TGCAGTGCTAAAACCCTAGCGGGGAACTCCTACAATGAGCAGTTCTTC CSAKTLAGNSYNEQFF
TRBJ1-1 TRBV6-1 16 TRBD1 once TGTGCCAGCAGGTCACAGGGGGCAGGAGTAAACACTGAAGCTTTCTTT CASRSQGAGVNTEAFF
TRBJ2-7 TRBV12-3/TRBV12-4 12 NA many TGTGCCAGCACTTTCAATACCTACGAGCAGTACTTC CASTFNTYEQYF
TRBJ2-5 TRBV20-1 12 NA few TGCAGTGGGGGCGATAATCAAGAGACCCAGTACTTC CSGGDNQETQYF
TRBJ2-5 TRBV7-8 16 TRBD2 NA TGTGCCAGCAGCTCGGGACTAGCGGGAGGGGGGGAGACCCAGTACTTC CASSSGLAGGGETQYF
TRBJ2-3 TRBV10-3 18 NA NA TGTGCCATCAGTGAGAGTCGAAAAATTGCGGGTGCCACAGATACGCAGTATTTT CAISESRKIAGATDTQYF
TRBJ2-7 TRBV25-1 15 TRBD1 NA TGTGCCAGCAGTGATCCCGGGACAGTAGGTTACGAGCAGTACTTC CASSDPGTVGYEQYF
TRBJ1-2 TRBV7-2 15 NA few TGTGCCAGCAGCGCCACAGGGTCCAACCGATATGGCTACACCTTC CASSATGSNRYGYTF
TRBJ2-3 TRBV6-4 15 NA once TGTGCCAGCAGTGACCGGGCAGACTCCACAGATACGCAGTATTTT CASSDRADSTDTQYF
TRBJ2-3 TRBV12-3/TRBV12-4 17 TRBD2 many TGTGCCAGCAGTTCCCCTATAGCGGGAGGGAGCACAGATACGCAGTATTTT CASSSPIAGGSTDTQYF
TRBJ2-3 TRBV5-5 13 NA NA TGTGCCAGCAGCTGGACTTTTTTAGATACGCAGTATTTT CASSWTFLDTQYF
TRBJ1-4 TRBV7-2 12 NA few TGTGCCAGCAGCTTATTGCTGGGAAAACTGTTTTTT CASSLLLGKLFF
TRBJ2-3 TRBV6-1 15 NA many TGTGCCAGCGCCCGGCAGGGTACTAACACAGATACGCAGTATTTT CASARQGTNTDTQYF
TRBJ2-7 TRBV10-3 16 NA few TGTGCCATCAGTGAGGGAGTGCGGGGTGGAACCTACGAGCAGTACTTC CAISEGVRGGTYEQYF
TRBJ2-1 TRBV3-1 15 NA NA TGTGCCAGCAGCCAATTCCAGAGCTCCTACAATGAGCAGTTCTTC CASSQFQSSYNEQFF
TRBJ1-1 TRBV28 15 NA NA TGTGCCAGCAGTTTAAGGGCAGCTATGAACACTGAAGCTTTCTTT CASSLRAAMNTEAFF
TRBJ2-1 TRBV12-3/TRBV12-4 23 NA few TGTGCCAGCAGTTTGGGGGGTCTGGAGTGGGGAGGCGGGAAAACCTCCTCCTACAATGAGCAGTTCTTC CASSLGGLEWGGGKTSSYNEQFF
TRBJ1-1 TRBV18 12 NA few TGTGCCAGCTCGACACTGAACACTGAAGCTTTCTTT CASSTLNTEAFF
TRBJ2-1 TRBV5-1 15 TRBD2 NA TGCGCCAGCAGCCCGATAGCGGGGCCTAACAATGAGCAGTTCTTC CASSPIAGPNNEQFF
TRBJ2-7 TRBV28 11 NA NA TGTGCCAGCAGTTACTCAGTCGAGCAGTACTTC CASSYSVEQYF
TRBJ2-1 TRBV29-1 14 TRBD1 NA TGCAGCGCCGTCCGGGACAGGGTTTACAATGAGCAGTTCTTC CSAVRDRVYNEQFF
TRBJ1-2 TRBV10-3 13 TRBD1 many TGTGCCATCGCCGGGACAGCTAACTATGGCTACACCTTC CAIAGTANYGYTF
TRBJ2-3 TRBV6-2/TRBV6-3 21 TRBD2 NA TGTGCCAGCAGTTACTCGACGCTAGCGGGGGGGCCTACGCAGGGGACAGATACGCAGTATTTT CASSYSTLAGGPTQGTDTQYF
TRBJ2-5 TRBV5-1 12 NA many TGCGCCAGCAGCTTGAGCCAAGAGACCCAGTACTTC CASSLSQETQYF
TRBJ1-1 TRBV6-1 13 NA NA TGTGCCAGCAGTCCCGGCAGGGTCACTGAAGCTTTCTTT CASSPGRVTEAFF
TRBJ1-6 TRBV20-1 15 NA NA TGCAGTGCTAACCCCCCGGGACCAAGGGGTTCACCCCTCCACTTT CSANPPGPRGSPLHF
TRBJ1-2 TRBV27 15 TRBD1 few TGTGCCAGCAGTTCCAACCTCCTGGACAGGGCGGTCTACACCTTC CASSSNLLDRAVYTF
TRBJ2-1 TRBV13 13 NA NA TGTGCCAGCAGCTTATTTACGGACAATGAGCAGTTCTTC CASSLFTDNEQFF
TRBJ2-1 TRBV5-1 15 TRBD1 NA TGCGCCAGCAGCCGGGGACAGGGGCAATACAATGAGCAGTTCTTC CASSRGQGQYNEQFF
TRBJ2-7 TRBV5-5 16 NA NA TGTGCCAGCGGCCCCGGGCCCAGCAGGGCGCTATACGAGCAGTACTTC CASGPGPSRALYEQYF
TRBJ2-3 TRBV9 13 NA many TGTGCCAGCAGCGTAACGCCATCCGATACGCAGTATTTT CASSVTPSDTQYF
TRBJ2-1 TRBV4-3 15 NA many TGCGCCAGCAGCCGGGGGGAGGGGGACGTGAATGAGCAGTTCTTC CASSRGEGDVNEQFF
TRBJ2-1 TRBV5-1 16 TRBD1 many TGCGCCAGCAGCGGTCCCGGGACAGGCGCCTACAATGAGCAGTTCTTC CASSGPGTGAYNEQFF
TRBJ2-7 TRBV28 13 NA few TGTGCCAGCAGTTTACCCGGGACATGGGAGCAGTACTTC CASSLPGTWEQYF
TRBJ2-7 TRBV20-1 14 NA many TGCAGTGCTAGGTCGGCTAGCGTGTCTACCGAGCAGTACTTC CSARSASVSTEQYF
TRBJ1-2 TRBV12-3/TRBV12-4 14 NA few TGTGCCAGCAGTAGCCGGGGCCTGTCCTATGGCTACACCTTC CASSSRGLSYGYTF
TRBJ2-5 TRBV5-6 14 NA few TGTGCCAGCAGCTTGGCCGGGGACGGAGAGACCCAGTACTTC CASSLAGDGETQYF
TRBJ1-1 TRBV2 15 TRBD1 NA TGTGCCAGCAGTGAAATAGGGGGCCTGAACACTGAAGCTTTCTTT CASSEIGGLNTEAFF
TRBJ2-1 TRBV27 12 TRBD1 few TGTGCCAGTGCGACAGGGGGTGGTGAGCAGTTCTTC CASATGGGEQFF
TRBJ2-5 TRBV29-1 10 NA many TGCAGCGTCCTCGGGGGGACCCAGTACTTC CSVLGGTQYF
TRBJ2-2 TRBV29-1 15 NA many TGCAGCGTTCCTAGTTTCGGATTGAACACCGGGGAGCTGTTTTTT CSVPSFGLNTGELFF
TRBJ2-3 TRBV4-2 16 NA few TGTGCCAGCAGCCAAGTGGCGGGGGCCGGCGCAGATACGCAGTATTTT CASSQVAGAGADTQYF
TRBJ2-7 TRBV7-3 15 NA NA TGTGCCAGCAGCCCCGCCGGAGGGCAGGCCTACGAGCAGTACTTC CASSPAGGQAYEQYF
TRBJ2-3 TRBV29-1 16 TRBD1 few TGCAGCGTTGAAGGCCCGACAGGGGCCCTCACAGATACGCAGTATTTT CSVEGPTGALTDTQYF
TRBJ2-2 TRBV5-1 17 TRBD2 NA TGCGCCAGCAGCTTGTCCGCGGGGGGCGCAGGCACCGGGGAGCTGTTTTTT CASSLSAGGAGTGELFF
TRBJ2-5 TRBV29-1 14 TRBD2 few TGCAGCGTTGGAACTAGCGGTACAGGGGAGACCCAGTACTTC CSVGTSGTGETQYF
TRBJ2-1 TRBV7-3 15 NA NA TGTGCCAGCAGCTTAATTCGGGGGACATACAATGAGCAGTTCTTC CASSLIRGTYNEQFF
TRBJ2-7 TRBV14 14 TRBD1 NA TGTGCCAGCAGCCAAAGGACAGGGTACTACGAGCAGTACTTC CASSQRTGYYEQYF
TRBJ2-1 TRBV4-2 17 TRBD2 NA TGTGCCAGCCAGCCAAGAGTAGCGGGAGGGACCTACAATGAGCAGTTCTTC CASQPRVAGGTYNEQFF
TRBJ2-7 TRBV20-1 13 TRBD2 many TGCAGTGCTAGGACTAGCGGGAGTTACGAGCAGTACTTC CSARTSGSYEQYF
TRBJ1-5 TRBV7-9 14 NA few TGTGCCAGCAGCCACGGGCAGGGAGATCAGCCCCAGCATTTT CASSHGQGDQPQHF
TRBJ2-3 TRBV10-3 13 NA many TGTGCCATTGGTAGGGATAGCACAGATACGCAGTATTTT CAIGRDSTDTQYF
TRBJ2-1 TRBV18 18 NA few TGTGCCAGCTCACCAGTTACAGGGTGGCTAGCGGAAGACAATGAGCAGTTCTTC CASSPVTGWLAEDNEQFF
TRBJ1-2 TRBV7-9 15 TRBD1 many TGTGCCAGCAGGGAAAGAGACAGGGGAAACTATGGCTACACCTTC CASRERDRGNYGYTF
TRBJ2-2 TRBV5-6 20 TRBD2 NA TGTGCCAGCAGCTTCGACTGGACTAGCGCTGAAATAAAGAACACCGGGGAGCTGTTTTTT CASSFDWTSAEIKNTGELFF
TRBJ2-3 TRBV12-3/TRBV12-4 14 TRBD2 many TGTGCCACCCATAGCGGGGAGATCACAGATACGCAGTATTTT CATHSGEITDTQYF